A single sample is the source of the 21 T cell receptor beta chains below, sequenced in a study of T-cell memory formation after mild COVID-19. Using its own MiXCR run on the 5' RACE reads, TCRdb lists one record per CDR3 protein. The repertoire holds 540,000 or so distinct CDR3 sequences, with approximately 20% as singletons. The specimen was PBMCs or a T cell subset sorted from them (not recorded which). Every receptor here comes from an adult woman who had mild COVID-19 (a few samples of this study predate the infection). Cell type and time point are not known.

This clonotype has a handful of counts. The rearrangement links TRBV5-1 to TRBJ2-2; 8 nucleotides match TRBD1. The CDR3 runs 17 residues. Germline CDR1 is SGHRS and CDR2 is YFSETQ. Unmatched junction bases numbered 9, after V lost 5 bases and J lost 0 bases. Here the CDR3 DNA reads TGCGCCAGCAGAACGCAGGGGACAGGAGCGAACACCGGGGAGCTGTTTTTT. Protein product: CASRTQGTGANTGELFF.

The chain couples TRBV4-1 to TRBJ1-1; D perhaps matches TRBD1 (5 bases). Germline V CDR1 and CDR2: MGHRA, YSYEKL. CDR3 length: 16 residues. V was shortened by 4 bases and J by 0 bases, with 15 bases between the two germline ends. CDR3 sequence reads: CASSPYGGDLNTEAFF. The CDR3 coding sequence is TGCGCCAGCAGCCCCTACGGGGGGGACCTGAACACTGAAGCTTTCTTT.

Written as DNA, the CDR3 is TGTGCCAGCAGTTACTTCCAGGGGGGAGAGACCCAGTACTTC. Protein product: CASSYFQGGETQYF. The chain couples TRBV6-2 or TRBV6-3 to TRBJ2-5; a possible D gene is TRBD1 (7 bases). This CDR3 has 14 residues. Germline assignment: CDR1 MNHEY and CDR2 SVGEGT. V was clipped by 1 base and J by 4 bases, with 10 bases between them.

The J gene is TRBJ1-1, the V gene TRBV21-1. TRBV21-1 is shown as a pseudogene. The CDR3 is 14 amino acids. The CDR3 loop reads CASSKEGRCTEAFF. The DNA for the CDR3 is TGTGCCAGCAGCAAAGAGGGGAGGTGCACTGAAGCTTTCTTT.

This clonotype has a count of ten or more. The gene calls are TRBV20-1 and TRBJ1-2; 9 bases fit TRBD1. The CDR3 spans 14 residues. Germline V gives CDR1 DFQATT, CDR2 SNEGSKA (reference sequence). V lost 6 bases to trimming and J lost 4 bases; unmatched junction nucleotides: 9. The CDR3 nucleotides are TGCAGTGCGCAGGGACAGGGAATCTCCTATGGCTACACCTTC. The encoded protein is CSAQGQGISYGYTF.

This clonotype was counted between two and nine times. The J gene is TRBJ2-1, the V gene TRBV9; TRBD2 is a possible D gene (5 bases). The CDR3 contains 15 residues. Per the germline V gene, CDR1 is SGDLS and CDR2 is YYNGEE. V lost 0 bases to trimming and J lost 5 bases, with 12 bases between them. CDR3 in amino acids: CASSVAPRGNNEQFF. The DNA for the CDR3 is TGTGCCAGCAGCGTAGCCCCCCGAGGGAACAATGAGCAGTTCTTC.

The chain links TRBV4-3 to TRBJ2-2; D ambiguous. The CDR3 consists of 16 residues. The ends were cut back, 0 bases at V and 5 bases at J, with 13 bases in the middle. Germline CDR1 is LGHNA and CDR2 is YSLEER. In nucleotides, the CDR3 is TGCGCCAGCAGCCAAGATTCTTCGGTAGGAACCGGGGAGCTGTTTTTT. Amino acids: CASSQDSSVGTGELFF.

The rearrangement links TRBV3-1 to TRBJ1-5; tentatively, D is TRBD1 (6 bases). There are 14 residues in the CDR3. CDR1 is LGHDT and CDR2 is YNNKEL in the germline V gene (reference sequence). The V and J ends lost 4 bases and 3 bases respectively, with 10 bases between them. The CDR3 here is CASSRTAFNQPQHF. CDR3 DNA: TGTGCCAGCAGCCGGACAGCCTTCAATCAGCCCCAGCATTTT.

The chain uses TRBV5-1 and TRBJ2-3, with 8 bases identical to TRBD1. The CDR3 is 17 amino acids. The V gene's germline CDR1 is SGHRS and CDR2 YFSETQ. The trim removed 4 bases at V and 2 bases at J, leaving 12 bases unmatched. The CDR3 loop is CASSQLTGGGNTDTQYF. For the CDR3, the DNA is TGCGCCAGCAGCCAATTAACAGGGGGAGGCAACACAGATACGCAGTATTTT.

On this clonotype: One junction end disagrees with the germline gene, perhaps due to a read error. The V gene is TRBV6-2 or TRBV6-3, the J gene TRBJ2-3, with D tentatively TRBD2 (5 bases). The CDR3 runs 13 residues. The V gene's germline CDR1 is MNHEY and CDR2 SVGEGT. CDR3 sequence: CASSYGSIDTQYF. The CDR3 DNA is TGTGCCAGCAGTTACGGGAGCATAGATACGCAGTATTTT.

In its sample, this clonotype was seen a few times. This sequence joins TRBV25-1 and TRBJ1-4, with D tentatively TRBD1 (6 bases). The V end was cut by 6 bases, the J end by 4 bases, with 15 bases between. CDR1 and CDR2 from the germline V gene are MGHDK and SYGVNS. The CDR3 is made up of 15 amino acids. CDR3 nucleotides: TGTGCCAGCAGCTCGACGGGGGGCCTTAATGAAAAACTGTTTTTT. Protein product: CASSSTGGLNEKLFF.

The CDR3 sequence: CASSVSGLDPRETQYF. The DNA for the CDR3 is TGTGCCAGCAGCGTATCCGGACTAGATCCTAGGGAGACCCAGTACTTC. The gene calls are TRBV9 and TRBJ2-5, with 7 bases that match TRBD2. This CDR3 spans 16 amino acids. V was clipped by 1 base and J by 5 bases; unmatched bases: 11. From germline, CDR1 is SGDLS and CDR2 YYNGEE.

This clonotype showed up just a few times. The V call is TRBV12-3 or TRBV12-4, the J call TRBJ2-5, with 12 bases matching TRBD2. With V trimmed by 6 bases and J by 1 base, 9 bases remained unmatched. CDR3 length equals 17 residues. CDR3 DNA sequence: TGTGCCAGCAGCCAACAACTAGCGGGAGGAGGCCAAGAGACCCAGTACTTC. Its protein is CASSQQLAGGGQETQYF.

The table lists this clonotype with a few counts. The chain uses TRBV6-2 or TRBV6-3 and TRBJ2-3; 8 nucleotides match TRBD2. Germline values: CDR1 MNHEY, CDR2 SVGEGT. The CDR3 extends over 13 amino acids. V gave up 4 bases and J gave up 5 bases; unmatched junction bases: 2. CDR3 loop: CASSLGTRDTQYF. The CDR3 nucleotides read TGTGCCAGCAGTTTGGGGACTAGAGATACGCAGTATTTT.

The chain is built from TRBV6-5 and TRBJ2-4; 7 bases match TRBD2. This CDR3 has 19 residues. V lost 6 bases and J lost 1; bases outside the gene matches: 18. Germline V lookup: CDR1 MNHEY, CDR2 SVGAGI. CDR3 residues: CASSPGEGPLLDAKNIQYF. The DNA of the CDR3 is TGTGCCAGCAGCCCCGGGGAGGGTCCTCTCCTGGATGCCAAAAACATTCAGTACTTC.

V is TRBV30 and J is TRBJ1-1; D perhaps matches TRBD1 (5 bases). Germline-derived CDR1 and CDR2 are GTSNPN and SVGIG (reference sequence). The CDR3 consists of 13 residues. The V end was cut by 4 bases, the J end by 4 bases, with 13 bases between. The chain's CDR3 is CAWTTKGSTEAFF. Written as DNA, the CDR3 is TGTGCCTGGACCACTAAGGGGTCCACTGAAGCTTTCTTT.

This clonotype was counted only a few times. The chain links TRBV7-2 to TRBJ1-5, with a tentative D call TRBD1 (5 bases). This CDR3 is 13 amino acids long. Germline assignment: CDR1 SGHTA and CDR2 FQGNSA. The V and J ends lost 2 bases and 9 bases respectively, with 11 bases between them. The CDR3 loop is CASSLTGLGPQHF. The CDR3 region has the DNA TGTGCCAGCAGCTTAACGGGACTGGGGCCCCAGCATTTT. The full variable domain, with the rest looked up from reference TRBV7-2 and TRBJ1-5, is GAGVSQSPSNKVTEKGKDVELRCDPISGHTALYWYRQSLGQGLEFLIYFQGNSAPDKSGLPSDRFSAERTGGSVSTLTIQRTQQEDSAVYLCASSLTGLGPQHFGDGTRLSIL.

This clonotype was observed many times. The chain recombines TRBV18 with TRBJ2-2, with D uncertain. The CDR3 covers 14 residues. The germline V gene has CDR1 KGHSH and CDR2 LQKENI. V was pared by 3 bases and J by 0 bases, with 5 bases between. The DNA for the CDR3 is TGTGCCAGCTCACCTGTAGCGAACACCGGGGAGCTGTTTTTT. This sequence encodes CASSPVANTGELFF.

The J gene is TRBJ1-4, the V gene TRBV9; TRBD1 agrees at 7 bases. This CDR3 has 16 amino acids. CDR1 is SGDLS and CDR2 is YYNGEE in the germline V gene. The trim removed 3 bases at V and 3 bases at J, leaving 8 bases unmatched. The CDR3 DNA follows: TGTGCCAGCAGCGCCCGGGTCCAGGGGGCTAATGAAAAACTGTTTTTT. As protein: CASSARVQGANEKLFF.

The V gene is TRBV7-7, the J gene TRBJ2-5; D ambiguous. CDR3 length: 12 amino acids. Looked up from germline, CDR1 is SSHAT and CDR2 is FNYEAQ (reference sequence). This CDR3 reads CASLGLTETQYF. In DNA, the CDR3 is TGTGCTAGCCTCGGGCTTACGGAGACCCAGTACTTC.

This clonotype was seen more than once but under ten times. The rearrangement links TRBV10-3 to TRBJ2-1; no clear D. V lost 0 bases, J lost 7 bases, and 10 bases lay in between. CDR1 and CDR2 from the germline V gene are ENHRY and SYGVKD. CDR3 length: 14 amino acids. This chain's CDR3 is CAISESPIGNEQFF. The CDR3 DNA follows: TGTGCCATCAGTGAGTCTCCCATTGGAAATGAGCAGTTCTTC.